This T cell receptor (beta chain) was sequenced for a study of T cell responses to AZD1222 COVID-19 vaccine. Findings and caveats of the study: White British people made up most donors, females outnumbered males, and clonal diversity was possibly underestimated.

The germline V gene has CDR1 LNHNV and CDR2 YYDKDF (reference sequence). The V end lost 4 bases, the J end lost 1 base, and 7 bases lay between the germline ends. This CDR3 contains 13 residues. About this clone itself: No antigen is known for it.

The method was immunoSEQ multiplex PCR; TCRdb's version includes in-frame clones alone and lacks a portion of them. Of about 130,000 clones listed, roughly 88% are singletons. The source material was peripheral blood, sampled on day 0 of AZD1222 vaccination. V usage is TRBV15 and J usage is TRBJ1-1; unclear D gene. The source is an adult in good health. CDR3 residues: CATSNEQNTEAFF. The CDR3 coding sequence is TGTGCCACCAGCAATGAGCAGAACACTGAAGCTTTCTTT.